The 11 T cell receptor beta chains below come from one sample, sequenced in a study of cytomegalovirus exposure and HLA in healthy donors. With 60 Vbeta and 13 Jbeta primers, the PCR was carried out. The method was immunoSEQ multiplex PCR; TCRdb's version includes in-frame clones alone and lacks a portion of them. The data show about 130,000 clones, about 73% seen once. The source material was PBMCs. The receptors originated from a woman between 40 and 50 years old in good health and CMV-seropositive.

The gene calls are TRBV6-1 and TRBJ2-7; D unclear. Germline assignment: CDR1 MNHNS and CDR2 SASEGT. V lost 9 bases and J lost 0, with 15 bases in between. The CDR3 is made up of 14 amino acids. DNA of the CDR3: TGTGCCAGTCAGGCGATCCAACTCTCCTACGAGCAGTACTTC. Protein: CASQAIQLSYEQYF.

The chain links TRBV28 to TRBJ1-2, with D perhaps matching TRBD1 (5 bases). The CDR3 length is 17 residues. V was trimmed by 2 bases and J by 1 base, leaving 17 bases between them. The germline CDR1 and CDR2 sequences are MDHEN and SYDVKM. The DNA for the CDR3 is TGTGCCAGCAGTTTAGGGGGGGGAGGTTCCATTAACTATGGCTACACCTTC. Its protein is CASSLGGGGSINYGYTF.

CDR3 DNA sequence: TGTGCCAGCAGCCCGGGACAGGCCTACAATGAGCAGTTCTTC. The encoded protein is CASSPGQAYNEQFF. The chain uses TRBV11-3 and TRBJ2-1; 8 bases fit TRBD1. V was clipped by 5 bases and J by 2 bases; unmatched bases: 2. Germline CDR1 and CDR2: SGHNT and YENEEA. This CDR3 is 14 amino acids long.

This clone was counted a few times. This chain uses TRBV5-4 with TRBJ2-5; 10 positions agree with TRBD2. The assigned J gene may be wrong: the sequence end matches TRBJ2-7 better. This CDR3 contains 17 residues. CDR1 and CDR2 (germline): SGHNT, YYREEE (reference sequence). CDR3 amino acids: CASSLEGGSGRAYEQYF. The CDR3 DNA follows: TGTGCCAGCAGCTTGGAGGGTGGGAGCGGGAGGGCCTACGAGCAGTACTTC.

CDR3 sequence reads: CASSIRRDSNQPQHF. CDR3 sequence (DNA): TGTGCCAGCAGCATACGGAGAGATAGCAATCAGCCCCAGCATTTT. The chain employs TRBV5-6 and TRBJ1-5; the D is unclear. This CDR3 has 15 amino acids. The V end lost 4 bases, the J end lost 0 bases, and 11 bases lay between the germline ends. Germline V lookup: CDR1 SGHDT, CDR2 YYEEEE.

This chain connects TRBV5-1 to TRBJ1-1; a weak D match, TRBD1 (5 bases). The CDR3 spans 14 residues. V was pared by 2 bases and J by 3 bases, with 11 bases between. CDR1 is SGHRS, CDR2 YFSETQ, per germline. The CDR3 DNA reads TGCGCCAGCAGCTTCTCAGGGTCGTACACTGAAGCTTTCTTT. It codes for CASSFSGSYTEAFF.

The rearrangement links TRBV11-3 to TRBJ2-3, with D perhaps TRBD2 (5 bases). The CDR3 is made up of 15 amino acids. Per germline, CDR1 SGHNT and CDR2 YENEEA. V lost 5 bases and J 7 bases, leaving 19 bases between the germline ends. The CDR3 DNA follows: TGTGCCAGCAGCCCCTGGTGGGAGACTATTAATACGCAGTATTTT. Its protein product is CASSPWWETINTQYF.

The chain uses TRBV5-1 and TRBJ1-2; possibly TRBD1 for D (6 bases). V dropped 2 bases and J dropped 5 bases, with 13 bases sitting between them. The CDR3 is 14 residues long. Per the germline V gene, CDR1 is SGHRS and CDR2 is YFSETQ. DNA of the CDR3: TGCGCCAGCAGCTTCACAGGGTTGGGGTATGGCTACACCTTC. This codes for CASSFTGLGYGYTF.

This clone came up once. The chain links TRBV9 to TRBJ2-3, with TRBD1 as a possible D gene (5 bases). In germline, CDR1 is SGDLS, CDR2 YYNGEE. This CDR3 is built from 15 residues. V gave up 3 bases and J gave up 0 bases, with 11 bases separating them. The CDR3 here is CASSGQFSSTDTQYF. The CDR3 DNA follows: TGTGCCAGCAGCGGACAGTTTTCTAGCACAGATACGCAGTATTTT. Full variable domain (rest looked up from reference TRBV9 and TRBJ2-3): DSGVTQTPKHLITATGQRVTLRCSPRSGDLSVYWYQQSLDQGLQFLIQYYNGEERAKGNILERFSAQQFPDLHSELNLSSLELGDSALYFCASSGQFSSTDTQYFGPGTRLTVL.

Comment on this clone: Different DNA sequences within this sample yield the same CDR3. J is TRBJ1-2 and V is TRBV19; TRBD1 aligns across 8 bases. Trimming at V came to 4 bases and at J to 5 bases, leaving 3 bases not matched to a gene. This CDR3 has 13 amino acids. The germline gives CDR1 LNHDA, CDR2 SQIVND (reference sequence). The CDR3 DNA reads TGTGCCAGTAGTACCGGGACAGGTTATGGCTACACCTTC. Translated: CASSTGTGYGYTF.

This CDR3 is CASSLGSGSWVYEQYF. The DNA of the CDR3 is TGTGCCAGCAGCTTAGGGAGCGGGAGCTGGGTCTACGAGCAGTACTTC. The chain recombines TRBV7-2 with TRBJ2-7, with TRBD2 matching over 8 bases. The CDR3 spans 16 residues. Per the germline V gene, CDR1 is SGHTA and CDR2 is FQGNSA. J gave up 3 bases and V 1 base, and 8 bases lay outside the gene matches.